This T cell receptor beta chain was found in a study of T-cell reconstitution after alpha-beta-depleted transplantation in children. General study points: Reports say that about two months after transplant, the alpha-beta T cells came out of several hundred graft clones that had expanded. T-cell counts and diversity at one year post-transplant came mainly from newly produced T cells.

This clonotype was counted ten times or more. Its cognate antigen is unknown. Unique molecular identifiers featured in how the TCRbeta library was prepared. TCRdb used MiXCR to reprocess the PCR reads, holding one entry per CDR3 protein. This table has 5,500 to 7,000 distinct CDR3 sequences, over 8.5% appearing once. The V end was cut by 1 base, the J end by 11 bases, with 8 bases between. Per the germline V gene, CDR1 is SEHNR and CDR2 is FQNEAQ (reference sequence). The CDR3 covers 11 residues. The receptor comes from a child under three years old who had a stem cell transplant for acute myeloid leukemia, so the T cells may come from the graft donor. The chain recombines TRBV7-9 with TRBJ1-1; TRBD1 might be the D (6 bases). The specimen comprised PBMCs, mostly from graft donor cells, sampled 180 days after TCRalphabeta/CD19-depleted stem cell transplant. CDR3 coding DNA: TGTGCCAGCAGCTTAGACAGGGCGGCTTTCTTT. Translated: CASSLDRAAFF.